The 14 T cell receptor beta chains listed next were all sequenced from one sample in a study of early T cells in non-severe SARS-CoV-2 infection (dated by TCRdb to 2020 to 2023). Libraries were constructed by 5' RACE. These reads were obtained on a NextSeq 500. Through fastp at Q25 and MiXCR, TCRdb rebuilt clones from the public reads, retaining in-frame beta chains. Each entry is one CDR3 protein sequence, shown with its most common DNA and genes. This sample holds 85,000 to 90,000 distinct CDR3 sequences; roughly 14% were observed only once. 5.5% to 8% of the sample comes from the top ten. The sample taken for sequencing was whole blood. The receptors here all came from an adult who was a healthcare worker with PCR-confirmed SARS-CoV-2 infection or an uninfected control (not recorded which).

The sample holds a few counts of this clonotype. The chain carries TRBV7-6 and TRBJ2-1; 9 nucleotides match TRBD1. Germline trimming cut 0 bases from V and 9 bases from J; bases unmatched to any gene: 3. CDR3 size: 14 residues. CDR1 and CDR2 (germline): SGHVS, FNYEAQ. DNA of the CDR3: TGTGCCAGCAGCTTAGCGGGACAGGGTACTGAGCAGTTCTTC. This translates into CASSLAGQGTEQFF.

V is TRBV2 and J is TRBJ2-1, with 13 bases identical to TRBD2. The CDR3 is 16 amino acids. Germline trimming cut 6 bases from V and 4 bases from J; bases unmatched to any gene: 6. The germline CDR1 and CDR2 sequences are SNHLY and FYNNEI. This CDR3 reads CASREGLAGTYNEQFF. The DNA of the CDR3 is TGTGCCAGCAGGGAGGGACTAGCGGGAACATACAATGAGCAGTTCTTC.

The chain employs TRBV2 and TRBJ2-1; the D gene is possibly TRBD2 (5 bases). Germline assignment: CDR1 SNHLY and CDR2 FYNNEI. The CDR3 runs to 15 residues. The V end lost 4 bases, the J end lost 1 base, and 11 bases lay between the germline ends. This CDR3 is CASSGGVLSYNEQFF. CDR3 bases: TGTGCCAGCAGTGGGGGAGTTTTGTCCTACAATGAGCAGTTCTTC.

This clonotype has only a few counts. The rearrangement links TRBV29-1 to TRBJ2-7; 8 bases line up with TRBD1. Looked up from germline, CDR1 is SQVTM and CDR2 is ANQGSEA. The V segment lost 6 bases and the J segment 0 bases; nucleotides outside the gene matches: 10. CDR3 length: 15 residues. The CDR3 coding sequence is TGCAGCGTCTGCCGGCAGGGGGCCATCTCCTACGAGCAGTACTTC. This gives the protein CSVCRQGAISYEQYF.

This clonotype was counted between two and nine times. The chain is built from TRBV18 and TRBJ1-3; 7 bases agree with TRBD1. V shed 4 bases, J shed 4 bases, and the junction held 4 bases outside the gene matches. The CDR3 consists of 14 residues. The germline CDR1 and CDR2 sequences are KGHSH and LQKENI. The CDR3 loop reads CASSRTGDGNTIYF. DNA for the CDR3: TGTGCCAGCTCACGAACAGGGGACGGAAACACCATATATTTT. The full variable domain, rest sourced from reference TRBV18 and TRBJ1-3, is NAGVMQNPRHLVRRRGQEARLRCSPMKGHSHVYWYRQLPEEGLKFMVYLQKENIIDESGMPKERFSAEFPKEGPSILRIQQVVRGDSAAYFCASSRTGDGNTIYFGEGSWLTVV.

V is TRBV12-3 or TRBV12-4 and J is TRBJ2-5; 8 nucleotides line up with TRBD1. V lost 6 bases, J lost 5 bases, and 2 bases stayed unmatched. This CDR3 spans 12 amino acids. CDR3 bases: TGTGCCAGCAGCAGGGGGCTGGAGACCCAGTACTTC. As protein: CASSRGLETQYF.

This clonotype has more than one count but fewer than ten. The J gene is TRBJ2-7, the V gene TRBV6-1; D is possibly TRBD1 (7 bases). Trimming left V 1 base short and J 4 bases short, with 14 bases between. The CDR3 length is 15 residues. Per germline, CDR1 MNHNS and CDR2 SASEGT. In DNA, the CDR3 is TGTGCCAGCAGTGAAGTTCCGGCAGGGGGGTACGAGCAGTACTTC. As protein: CASSEVPAGGYEQYF.

The rearrangement joins TRBV7-9 to TRBJ2-7; TRBD2 is a possible D gene (5 bases). This CDR3 contains 13 residues. CDR1 is SEHNR, CDR2 FQNEAQ, per germline (reference sequence). V lost 5 bases to trimming and J lost 5 bases, with 13 bases between them. CDR3 amino acids: CASSLDGGDEQYF. CDR3 in DNA: TGTGCCAGCAGCCTGGACGGAGGCGACGAGCAGTACTTC.

This clonotype was counted between two and nine times. V usage is TRBV5-1 and J usage is TRBJ2-5, with 7 bases that match TRBD2. From germline, CDR1 is SGHRS and CDR2 YFSETQ. V lost 0 bases and J lost 2; bases outside the gene matches: 7. CDR3 length equals 16 residues. CDR3 sequence (DNA): TGCGCCAGCAGCTTGGTGGCGGGAGTAGGACAAGAGACCCAGTACTTC. Amino acids: CASSLVAGVGQETQYF.

The V call is TRBV4-2, the J call TRBJ1-1; D call uncertain. CDR3 length equals 15 residues. With 1 base removed from V and 2 bases from J, the gap between germline ends came to 11 bases. The V gene's germline CDR1 is LGHNA and CDR2 YNFKEQ. CDR3 sequence (DNA): TGTGCCAGCAGCCAAGTCCGGGAGAAAAACACTGAAGCTTTCTTT. As protein: CASSQVREKNTEAFF.

The rearrangement uses TRBV29-1 and TRBJ2-7; TRBD2 matches at 9 bases. V dropped 4 bases and J dropped 4; count of bases not matched to a gene: 5. Germline CDR1 and CDR2: SQVTM and ANQGSEA. The CDR3 spans 13 residues. The CDR3 spells CSVGAGGPYEQYF. CDR3 DNA: TGCAGCGTTGGGGCGGGAGGGCCTTACGAGCAGTACTTC.

The J gene is TRBJ2-7, the V gene TRBV29-1; TRBD2 is a possible D gene (5 bases). V shed 0 bases and J shed 5 bases, with 8 bases lying between them. Germline CDR1 and CDR2: SQVTM and ANQGSEA. The CDR3 extends over 12 amino acids. In DNA form, the CDR3 reads TGCAGCGTTGAAGAGGGGAGCCACGAGCAGTACTTC. Its protein product is CSVEEGSHEQYF.

This clonotype was seen many times. The chain is built from TRBV20-1 and TRBJ1-5, with D perhaps TRBD1 (5 bases). Per germline, CDR1 DFQATT and CDR2 SNEGSKA (reference sequence). Trimming left V 0 bases short and J 2 bases short, with 14 bases between. The CDR3 covers 16 residues. This chain's CDR3 is CSARDHGSGRNQPQHF. CDR3 nucleotide sequence: TGCAGTGCTAGAGATCATGGTTCAGGGCGCAATCAGCCCCAGCATTTT.

This clonotype was recorded a few times. The V call is TRBV30, the J call TRBJ2-7; D is unclear. The CDR3 consists of 11 residues. Trimming took 5 bases from V and 2 from J, leaving 7 bases between them. Germline V gene data show CDR1 as GTSNPN and CDR2 as SVGIG (reference sequence). This CDR3 reads CAWAGPYEQYF. CDR3 in DNA: TGTGCCTGGGCCGGACCCTACGAGCAGTACTTC.